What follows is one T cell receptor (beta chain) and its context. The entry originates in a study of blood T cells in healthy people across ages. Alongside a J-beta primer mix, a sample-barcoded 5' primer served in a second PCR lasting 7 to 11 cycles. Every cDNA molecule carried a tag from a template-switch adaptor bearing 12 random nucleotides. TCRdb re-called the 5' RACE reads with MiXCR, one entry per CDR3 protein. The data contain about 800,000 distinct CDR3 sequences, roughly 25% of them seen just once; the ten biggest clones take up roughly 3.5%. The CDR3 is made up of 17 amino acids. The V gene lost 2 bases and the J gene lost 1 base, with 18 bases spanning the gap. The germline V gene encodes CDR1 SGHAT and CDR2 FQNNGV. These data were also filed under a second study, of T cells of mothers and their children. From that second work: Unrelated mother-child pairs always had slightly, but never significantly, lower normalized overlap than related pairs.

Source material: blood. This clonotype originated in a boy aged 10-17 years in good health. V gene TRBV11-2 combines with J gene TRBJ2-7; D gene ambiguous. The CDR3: CASSLSKSGGLSYEQYF. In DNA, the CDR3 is TGTGCCAGCAGCTTATCTAAGTCCGGCGGATTATCCTACGAGCAGTACTTC.